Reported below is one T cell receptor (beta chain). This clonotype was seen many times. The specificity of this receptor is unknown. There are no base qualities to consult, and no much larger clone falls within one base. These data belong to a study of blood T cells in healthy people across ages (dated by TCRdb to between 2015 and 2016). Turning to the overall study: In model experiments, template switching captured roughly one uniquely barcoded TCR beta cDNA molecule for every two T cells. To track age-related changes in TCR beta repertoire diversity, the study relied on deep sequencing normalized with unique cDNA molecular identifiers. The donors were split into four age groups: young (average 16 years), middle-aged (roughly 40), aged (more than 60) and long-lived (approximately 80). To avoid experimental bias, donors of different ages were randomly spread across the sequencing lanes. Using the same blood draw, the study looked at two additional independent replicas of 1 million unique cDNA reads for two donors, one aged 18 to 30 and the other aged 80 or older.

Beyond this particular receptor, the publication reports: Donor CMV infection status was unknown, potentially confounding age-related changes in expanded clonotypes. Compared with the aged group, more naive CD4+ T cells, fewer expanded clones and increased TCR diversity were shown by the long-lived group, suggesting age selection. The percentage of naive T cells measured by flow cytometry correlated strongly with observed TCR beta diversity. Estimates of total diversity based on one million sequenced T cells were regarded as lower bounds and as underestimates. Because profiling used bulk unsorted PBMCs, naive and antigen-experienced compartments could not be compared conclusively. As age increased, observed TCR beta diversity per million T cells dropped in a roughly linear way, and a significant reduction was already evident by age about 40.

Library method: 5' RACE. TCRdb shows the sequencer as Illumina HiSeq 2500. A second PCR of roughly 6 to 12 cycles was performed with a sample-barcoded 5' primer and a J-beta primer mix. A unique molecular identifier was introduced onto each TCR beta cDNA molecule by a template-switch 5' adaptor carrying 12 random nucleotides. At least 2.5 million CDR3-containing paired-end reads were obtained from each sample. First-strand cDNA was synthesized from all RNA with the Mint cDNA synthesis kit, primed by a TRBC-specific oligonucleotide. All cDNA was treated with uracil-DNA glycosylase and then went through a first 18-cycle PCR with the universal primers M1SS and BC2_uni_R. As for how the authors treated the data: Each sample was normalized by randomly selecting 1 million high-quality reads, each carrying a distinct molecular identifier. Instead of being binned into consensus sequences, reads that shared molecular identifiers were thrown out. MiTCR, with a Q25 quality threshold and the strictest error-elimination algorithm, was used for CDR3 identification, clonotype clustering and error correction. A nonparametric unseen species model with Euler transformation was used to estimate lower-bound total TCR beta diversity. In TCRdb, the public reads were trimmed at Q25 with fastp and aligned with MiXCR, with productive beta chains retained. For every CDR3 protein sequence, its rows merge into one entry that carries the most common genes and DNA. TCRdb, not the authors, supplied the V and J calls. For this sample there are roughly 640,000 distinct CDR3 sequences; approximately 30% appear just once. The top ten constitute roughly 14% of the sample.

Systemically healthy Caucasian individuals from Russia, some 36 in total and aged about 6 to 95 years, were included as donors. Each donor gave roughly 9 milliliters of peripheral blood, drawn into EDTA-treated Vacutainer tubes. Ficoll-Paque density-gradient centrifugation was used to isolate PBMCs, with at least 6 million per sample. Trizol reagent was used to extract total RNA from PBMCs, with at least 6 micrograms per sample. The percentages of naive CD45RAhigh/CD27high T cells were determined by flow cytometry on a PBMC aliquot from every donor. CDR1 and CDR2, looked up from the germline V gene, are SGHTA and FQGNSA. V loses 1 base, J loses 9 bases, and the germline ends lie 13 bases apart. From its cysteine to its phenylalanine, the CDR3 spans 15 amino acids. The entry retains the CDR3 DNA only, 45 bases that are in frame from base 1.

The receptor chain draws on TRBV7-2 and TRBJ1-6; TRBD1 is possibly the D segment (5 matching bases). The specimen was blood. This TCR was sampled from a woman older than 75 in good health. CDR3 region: CASSLDPGAGSPLHF. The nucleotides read TGTGCCAGCAGCTTAGACCCCGGGGCAGGTTCACCCCTCCACTTT.